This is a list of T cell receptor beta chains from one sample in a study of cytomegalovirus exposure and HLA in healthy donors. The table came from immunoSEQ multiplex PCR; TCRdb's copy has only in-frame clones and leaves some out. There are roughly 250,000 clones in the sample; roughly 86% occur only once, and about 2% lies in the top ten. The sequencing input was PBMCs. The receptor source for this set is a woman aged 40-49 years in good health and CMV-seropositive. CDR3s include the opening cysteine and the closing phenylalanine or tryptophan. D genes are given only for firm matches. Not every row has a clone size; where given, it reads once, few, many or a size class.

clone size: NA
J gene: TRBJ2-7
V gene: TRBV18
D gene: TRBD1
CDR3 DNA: TGTGCCAGCACAGGGACAGGGAGCTCCTACGAGCAGTACTTC
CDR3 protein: CASTGTGSSYEQYF

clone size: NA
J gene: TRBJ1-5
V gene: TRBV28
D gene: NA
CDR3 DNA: TGTGCCAGCAGTTTATACAGGGAGGGCGATCAGCCCCAGCATTTT
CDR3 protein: CASSLYREGDQPQHF

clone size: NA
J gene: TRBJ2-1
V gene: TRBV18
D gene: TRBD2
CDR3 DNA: TGTGCCAGCTCACCTTGGACTAGCGGGAATTCCTACAATGAGCAGTTCTTC
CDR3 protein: CASSPWTSGNSYNEQFF

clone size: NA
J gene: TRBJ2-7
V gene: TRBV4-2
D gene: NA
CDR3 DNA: TGTGCCAGCAGCCAAATGATGACCGGAGGGCCGACCTACGAGCAGTACTTC
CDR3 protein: CASSQMMTGGPTYEQYF

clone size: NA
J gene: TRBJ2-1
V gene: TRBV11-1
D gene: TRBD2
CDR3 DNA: TGTGCCAGCAGCTTCGAGGGAGGGAGCTACAATGAGCAGTTCTTC
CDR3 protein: CASSFEGGSYNEQFF

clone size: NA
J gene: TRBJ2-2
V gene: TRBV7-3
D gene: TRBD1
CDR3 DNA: TGTGCCAGCAGCCAGGGACAGGGAGAATCCGGGGAGCTGTTTTTT
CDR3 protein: CASSQGQGESGELFF

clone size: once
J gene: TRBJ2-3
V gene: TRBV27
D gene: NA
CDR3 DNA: TGTGCCAGCAGAGTCTCCAGGGCCTGGCCAGATACGCAGTATTTT
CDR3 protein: CASRVSRAWPDTQYF

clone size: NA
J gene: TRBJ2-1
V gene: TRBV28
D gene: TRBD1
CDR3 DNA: TGTGCCAGCAGTCTAGGGACAGCCTACAATGAGCAGCTCTTC
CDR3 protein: CASSLGTAYNEQLF

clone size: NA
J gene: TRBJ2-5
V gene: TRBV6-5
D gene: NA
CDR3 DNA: TGTGCCAGCAGTCCAAGCAGCGCGTCCATAGAGACCCAGTACTTC
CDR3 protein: CASSPSSASIETQYF

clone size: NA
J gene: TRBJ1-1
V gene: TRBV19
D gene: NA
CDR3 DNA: TGTGCCAGTAGACAGATAGATGCGAACACTGAAGCTTTCTTT
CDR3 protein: CASRQIDANTEAFF

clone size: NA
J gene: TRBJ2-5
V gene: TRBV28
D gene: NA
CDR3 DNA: TGTGCCAGCAGCCATGCCCGAACTGTACAAGAGACCCAGTACTTC
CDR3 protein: CASSHARTVQETQYF

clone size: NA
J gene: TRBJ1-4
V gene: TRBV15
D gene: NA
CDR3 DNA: TGTGCCACCAAAATAAAGGACAGCCACTCAACTAATGAAAAACTGTTTTTT
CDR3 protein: CATKIKDSHSTNEKLFF

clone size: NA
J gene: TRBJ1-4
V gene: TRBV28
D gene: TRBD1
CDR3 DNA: TGTGCCAGCAGTTTAATGGGACAGAGTAATGAAAAACTGTTTTTT
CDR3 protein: CASSLMGQSNEKLFF

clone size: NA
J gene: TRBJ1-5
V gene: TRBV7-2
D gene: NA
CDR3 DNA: TGTGCCAGCAGCTTAGCGTGGACAGCCTTTGGTCAGCCCCAGCATTTT
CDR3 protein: CASSLAWTAFGQPQHF

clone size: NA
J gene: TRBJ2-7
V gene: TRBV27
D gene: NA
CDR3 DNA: TGTGCCAGCTCCCTACCGGGACACAGGGCCCACCACGAGCAGTACTTC
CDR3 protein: CASSLPGHRAHHEQYF

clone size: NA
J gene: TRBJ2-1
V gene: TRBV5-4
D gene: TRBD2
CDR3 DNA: TGTGCCAGCAGCGCGCGGGAGCCCGCTTACAATGAGCAGTTCTTC
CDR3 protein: CASSAREPAYNEQFF

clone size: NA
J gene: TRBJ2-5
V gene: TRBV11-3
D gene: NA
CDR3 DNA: TGTGCCAGCAGCCCCAGGGTCGAGACCCAGTACTTC
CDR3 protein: CASSPRVETQYF

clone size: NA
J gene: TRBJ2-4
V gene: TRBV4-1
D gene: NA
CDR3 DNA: TGCGCCAGCAGCCACTTGGGCCTACCAGCAGACATTCAGTACTTC
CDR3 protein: CASSHLGLPADIQYF

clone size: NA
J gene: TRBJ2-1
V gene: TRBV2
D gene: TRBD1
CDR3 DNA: TGTGCCAGCAGTGGACAGGGATGGAATGAGCAGTTCTTC
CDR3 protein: CASSGQGWNEQFF

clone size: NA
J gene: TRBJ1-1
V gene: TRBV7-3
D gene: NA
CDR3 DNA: TGTGCCAGCAGCAAAGCGCAGGGGCTTACTGAAGCTTTCTTT
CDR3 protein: CASSKAQGLTEAFF

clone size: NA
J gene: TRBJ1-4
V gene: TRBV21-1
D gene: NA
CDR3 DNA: TGTGCCAGCAGCAACTACAGGTATGAAAAACTGTTTTTT
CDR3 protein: CASSNYRYEKLFF

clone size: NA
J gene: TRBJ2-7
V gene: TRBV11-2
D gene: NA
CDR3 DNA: TGTGCCAGCAGCTTAGGATACACCTACGAGCAGTACTTC
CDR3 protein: CASSLGYTYEQYF

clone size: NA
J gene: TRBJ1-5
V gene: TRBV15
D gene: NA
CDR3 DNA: TGTGCCACCAGCAGAGAGCCCTCGGTGGGCAATCAGCCCCAGCATTTT
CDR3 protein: CATSREPSVGNQPQHF

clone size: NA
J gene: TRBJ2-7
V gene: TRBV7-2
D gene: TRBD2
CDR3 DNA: TGTGCCAGCAGCTTAGTGGGCGGGGGGAGCTCCTACGAGCAGTACTTC
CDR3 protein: CASSLVGGGSSYEQYF

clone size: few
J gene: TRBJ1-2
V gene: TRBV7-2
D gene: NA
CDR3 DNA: TGTGCCAGCAGCGCGGCGGGTGGTTATGGCTACACCTTC
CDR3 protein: CASSAAGGYGYTF

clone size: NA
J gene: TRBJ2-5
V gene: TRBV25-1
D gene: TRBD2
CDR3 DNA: TGTGCCAGCACCGAGGGTGGGAGGGCCCAAGAGACCCAGTACTTC
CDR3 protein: CASTEGGRAQETQYF

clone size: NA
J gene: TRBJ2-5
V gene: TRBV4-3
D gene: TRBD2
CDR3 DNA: TGCGCCAGCAGCCAAGGGAGGGAGGGTAGGACCCAGTACTTC
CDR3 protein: CASSQGREGRTQYF

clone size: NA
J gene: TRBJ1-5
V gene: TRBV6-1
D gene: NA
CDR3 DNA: TGTGCCAGCAGTGATGTGGTAGGGCAGGGGTCAAATCAGCCCCAGCATTTT
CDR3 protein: CASSDVVGQGSNQPQHF

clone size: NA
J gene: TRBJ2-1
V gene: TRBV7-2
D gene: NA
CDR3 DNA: TGTGCCAGCAGCTTGAGTTATAGAGAGCAGTTCTTC
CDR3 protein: CASSLSYREQFF

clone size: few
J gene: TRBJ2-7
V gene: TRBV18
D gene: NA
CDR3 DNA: TGTGCCAGCTCACCGGGACATACCTCCTACGAGCAGTACTTC
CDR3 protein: CASSPGHTSYEQYF

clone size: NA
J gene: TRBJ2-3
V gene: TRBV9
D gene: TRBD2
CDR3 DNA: TGTGCCAGCAGCGCCAGACTAGCGTTACGCACAGATACGCAGTTTTTT
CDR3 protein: CASSARLALRTDTQFF

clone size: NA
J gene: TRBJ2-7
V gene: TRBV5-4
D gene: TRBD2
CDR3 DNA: TGTGCCAGCAGCTTAATACTAGCGGGCGTCTACGAGCAGTACTTC
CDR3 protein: CASSLILAGVYEQYF

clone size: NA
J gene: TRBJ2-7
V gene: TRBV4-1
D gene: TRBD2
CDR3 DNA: TGCGCCAGCAGCCAAGTGGACGGGACTAGGAGAACCGAGCAGTACTTC
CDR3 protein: CASSQVDGTRRTEQYF

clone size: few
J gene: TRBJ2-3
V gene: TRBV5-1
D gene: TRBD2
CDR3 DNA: TGCGCCAGCAGCCCGGGACTAGGGGGCACAGATACGCAGTATTTT
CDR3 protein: CASSPGLGGTDTQYF

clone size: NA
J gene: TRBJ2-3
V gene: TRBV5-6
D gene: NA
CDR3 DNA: TGTGCCAGCAGCCTGATAACGGGAGATACGCAGTATTTT
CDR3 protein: CASSLITGDTQYF

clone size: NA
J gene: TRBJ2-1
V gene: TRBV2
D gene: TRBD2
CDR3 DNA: TGTGCCAGTGGTTGGCGGGAGGGTACCCTAAGCTCCTACAATGAGCAGTTCTTC
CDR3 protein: CASGWREGTLSSYNEQFF

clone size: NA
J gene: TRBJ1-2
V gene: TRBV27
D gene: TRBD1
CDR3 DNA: TGTGCCAGCAGGCCCACACATACAGGGGGCTTTAACTATGGCTACACCTTC
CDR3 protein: CASRPTHTGGFNYGYTF

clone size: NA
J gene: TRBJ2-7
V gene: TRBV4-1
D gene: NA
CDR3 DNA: TGCGCCAGCAGCCTCGGACAGGAGGGCGAGCAGTACTTC
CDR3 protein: CASSLGQEGEQYF

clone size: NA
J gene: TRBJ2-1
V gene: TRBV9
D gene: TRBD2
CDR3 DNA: TGTGCCAGCACCGAGGAGGGACTAGCGGGTCCCTACAATGAGCAGTTCTTC
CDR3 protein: CASTEEGLAGPYNEQFF

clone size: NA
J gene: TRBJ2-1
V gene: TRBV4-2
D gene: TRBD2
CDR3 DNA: TGTGCCAGCAGCCAAGAACCGGGACTACCGAATGAGCAGTTCTTC
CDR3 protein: CASSQEPGLPNEQFF

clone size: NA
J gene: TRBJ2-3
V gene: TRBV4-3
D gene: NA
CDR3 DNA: TGCGCCAGCAGCCAATACCACGGAGTATCGGGCACAGATACGCAGTATTTT
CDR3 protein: CASSQYHGVSGTDTQYF

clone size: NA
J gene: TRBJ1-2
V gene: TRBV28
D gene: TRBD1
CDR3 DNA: TGTGCCAGCAGTCCTCCAGGGGGCGTACCCTATGGCTACACCTTC
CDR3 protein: CASSPPGGVPYGYTF

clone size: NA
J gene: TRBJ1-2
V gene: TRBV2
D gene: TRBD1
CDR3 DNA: TGTGCCAGCAGCCAACAGGGGTGGTATGGCTACACCTTC
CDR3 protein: CASSQQGWYGYTF

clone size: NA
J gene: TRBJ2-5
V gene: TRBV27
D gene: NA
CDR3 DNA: TGTGCCAGCAGTCCCCCAGGGTATATAAGTCGGGAGACCCAGTACTTC
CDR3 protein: CASSPPGYISRETQYF